This entry describes one T cell receptor (beta chain). This clonotype was found many times. What antigen it recognizes has not been identified. No much larger clone exists at a distance of one base, and base qualities are not known. V is cut by 5 bases and J by 0 bases, and the space between the germline ends is 5 bases. The CDR3 holds 13 amino acids from the cysteine to the phenylalanine. Only CDR3 DNA remains: 39 bases, in frame from the first base. Sequences LGHDT (CDR1) and YNNKEL (CDR2) are obtained from the germline V gene (reference sequence). The sample belongs to a study of T cells in Graves' hyperthyroidism and ophthalmopathy (dated by TCRdb to between 2018 and 2021). A note on the overall study: Peripheral blood samples were taken at initial diagnosis, before any treatment was given. To identify TCR V-J signatures that set the groups apart, the researchers used a discovery cohort of about a hundred patients, made up of 43 with Graves' ophthalmopathy and some 56 with stable Graves' hyperthyroidism. An independent validation cohort of under 20 hyperthyroidism patients and 17 patients who later progressed to ophthalmopathy tested prospective prediction of ophthalmopathy. The 95 to 100 discovery patients were randomly split 7:3 into training and test sets. Thyroid tissue and blood T-cell repertoires from more than 5 Graves' hyperthyroidism patients were also compared in the study. Following sampling, methimazole starting at 30 mg daily was given to hyperthyroidism patients, and high-dose intravenous methylprednisolone was given to ophthalmopathy patients. The paper describes TCR Vbeta CDR3 sequencing of 130 to 150 peripheral blood samples, made up of 43 ophthalmopathy patients, around 78 hyperthyroidism patients and 17 progressor patients. Study-wide findings and limitations: No statistical method was used to set the sample size in advance, and investigators knew the group allocation. During validation, the model predicted progression to ophthalmopathy a median of roughly six months ahead of onset, with around 71% sensitivity and 72.22% specificity. Ophthalmopathy was separated from stable hyperthyroidism by a 13 V-J signature model, with approximately 89% sensitivity and roughly 81% specificity obtained in cross-validation and 80%/75% obtained in testing. Most expanded thyroid clonotypes (frequency above 0.001) were also detected in blood, a finding suggesting that blood repertoires may reflect thyroid immune responses.

Hyperthyroidism patients were newly diagnosed, had a disease duration of under 2 months, and were aged 18 to 65 years. Exclusion was applied to patients with uncontrolled infections, other autoimmune diseases, pregnancy or lactation. Clinical symptoms, serum thyroxine and TRAb, thyroid ultrasound, and orbital computed tomography formed the basis for the diagnoses. For progressor patients, blood was drawn at the first diagnosis of hyperthyroidism, before any ophthalmopathy symptoms had appeared. PBMCs were separated from 10 ml of fresh peripheral blood using Ficoll-Paque density gradient centrifugation. Progressor patients were initially diagnosed with Graves' hyperthyroidism and developed ophthalmopathy during follow-up. Total RNA was extracted using Trizol reagent, and RNA quality was assessed on an Agilent 2100 Bioanalyzer. The TCR beta CDR3 regions were amplified from RNA transcripts. The TCR CDR3 was subjected to a first round of RT-PCR using the HTBI primer set and the Qiagen OneStep RT-PCR kit. Libraries were constructed in a second round of multiplex PCR, after which size selection and purification were performed. Sequencing of the libraries was done on an Illumina HiSeq2000 using paired-end 100 bp reads. Processing in the source paper ran as follows. SOAPnuke was used to process the raw data, with reads discarded if the reads contained adapters or uncalled bases, had a mean Phred below 15, or lacked an exact constant-primer or identifier match. COPE v1.2.5 was used to merge high-quality paired reads, and clonotypes were defined as unique nucleotide sequences. MiTCR v1.1 was used to align clonotypes to the IMGT TRBV, TRBD and TRBJ reference segments. Analysis was restricted to V-J combinations with a frequency above 0.0001, which covered 99.2% of repertoires. A TCS score was defined as the ratio between F50 (clonal expansion) and ExV (chaos), using BLOSUM62-based TCRdist between CDR3 peptides within each V-J. Welch's t-statistics and random forest reduced roughly 530 V-J features to 13, which were used in a naive Bayes classifier (R e1071). TCRdb ran its own pipeline on the public reads, namely fastp trimming at Q25 and MiXCR clone calling, and kept in-frame beta chains. Duplicate CDR3 protein sequences are folded into a single record with the most common DNA and genes. It is TCRdb's table, rather than the study itself, that gives the V and J calls and clone size. The sample table shows almost 600,000 distinct CDR3 sequences, and 14% are seen once. Roughly 5.5% of the sample belongs to the ten largest clones.

The sample consisted of blood. In this chain, TRBV3-1 is recombined with TRBJ1-5; no D gene can be assigned with confidence. The sequence derives from a woman aged 25 to 39 with Graves' hyperthyroidism that later progressed to Graves' ophthalmopathy. CDR3 reads: CASSFYSNQPQHF. DNA sequence: TGTGCCAGCAGCTTCTATAGCAATCAGCCCCAGCATTTT.